This is a list of T cell receptor beta chains from one sample in a study of OX40 agonist ivuxolimab in advanced cancers. Libraries were prepared by immunoSEQ multiplex PCR; TCRdb keeps only in-frame clonotypes and omits some of them. The table shows about 90,000 clones, with approximately 91% occurring only once. The material was CD4+ or CD8+ T cells sorted from blood, obtained in a trial of the OX40 agonist ivuxolimab. The receptors shown here come from an adult with an advanced solid tumor such as melanoma, head and neck, liver or kidney cancer. Each CDR3 is given with its conserved first and last residue. A D gene is named only where the DNA matches it firmly. Size is omitted from some rows. Given values are once, few, many or a class for expanded clones.

clone_size d_call j_call cdr3_length v_call cdr3_aa cdr3_nt
. . TRBJ2-3 17 TRBV21-1 CAISFLAGEISTDTQYF TGTGCCATCTCGTTCCTAGCGGGAGAAATTAGCACAGATACGCAGTATTTT
. TRBD1 TRBJ1-5 12 TRBV19 CASGDRVQPQHF TGTGCCAGTGGGGACAGGGTTCAGCCCCAGCATTTT
. TRBD2 TRBJ2-1 12 TRBV7-9 CASSPGLAGQFF TGTGCCAGCAGCCCAGGACTAGCAGGCCAGTTCTTC
. . TRBJ2-5 14 TRBV9 CASSPPFRGETQYF TGTGCCAGCAGCCCTCCTTTCCGAGGAGAGACCCAGTACTTC
once . TRBJ2-6 15 TRBV7-3 CASSPQGPGANVLTF TGTGCCAGCAGCCCACAGGGCCCTGGGGCCAACGTCCTGACTTTC
once TRBD1 TRBJ2-7 15 TRBV4-3 CASSQAWDRGFEQYF TGCGCCAGCAGCCAAGCCTGGGACAGGGGTTTTGAGCAGTACTTC
. TRBD1 TRBJ2-7 13 TRBV5-4 CASSSGTAYEQYF TGTGCCAGCAGCTCCGGGACAGCCTACGAGCAGTACTTC
. . TRBJ1-1 15 TRBV28 CASSSVGGKSTEAFF TGTGCCAGCAGTTCCGTGGGGGGGAAGAGCACTGAAGCTTTCTTT
. . TRBJ1-2 14 TRBV30 CAWSFAGTVYGYTF TGTGCCTGGAGCTTCGCCGGGACGGTCTATGGCTACACCTTC
. . TRBJ2-1 14 TRBV7-3 CASSLNRGYNEQFF TGTGCCAGCAGCTTAAATAGGGGGTACAATGAGCAGTTCTTC
. TRBD1 TRBJ2-7 14 TRBV7-9 CASSSDDRGREQYF TGTGCCAGCAGCTCAGACGACAGGGGGCGCGAGCAGTACTTC
. . TRBJ2-5 13 TRBV18 CASSPDYRETQYF TGTGCCAGCTCACCCGACTACCGGGAGACCCAGTACTTC
. TRBD2 TRBJ2-4 15 TRBV28 CASSSPGLAGLIQYF TGTGCCAGCAGTTCGCCGGGACTAGCGGGACTAATTCAGTACTTC
once . TRBJ2-1 14 TRBV9 CASSVAEPTNEQFF TGTGCCAGCAGCGTAGCTGAGCCGACGAATGAGCAGTTCTTC
. . TRBJ2-7 16 TRBV7-9 CASSPSASGSLYEQYF TGTGCCAGCAGCCCTAGCGCGTCGGGCAGTCTCTACGAGCAGTACTTC
. . TRBJ1-2 12 TRBV6-5 CASSYRDYGYTF TGTGCCAGCAGTTATCGGGACTATGGCTACACCTTC
. . TRBJ2-3 13 TRBV29-1 CSVEGMSTDTQYF TGCAGCGTTGAGGGGATGAGCACAGATACGCAGTATTTT
. . TRBJ2-5 16 TRBV18 CASSPLSGGQKETQYF TGTGCCAGCTCACCACTTAGTGGGGGCCAAAAAGAGACCCAGTACTTC
. . TRBJ2-7 12 TRBV7-9 CASSSRAYEQYF TGTGCCAGCAGCTCACGGGCCTACGAGCAGTACTTC
. . TRBJ1-5 15 TRBV10-3 CAISEEGSGNQPQHF TGTGCCATCAGCGAGGAGGGTTCAGGGAATCAGCCCCAGCATTTT
. . TRBJ2-5 16 TRBV7-2 CASSLARGGTQETQYF TGTGCCAGCAGCTTAGCCCGTGGCGGAACCCAAGAGACCCAGTACTTC
. . TRBJ2-5 13 TRBV5-4 CASSLPSQETQYF TGTGCCAGCAGCTTGCCTAGCCAAGAGACCCAGTACTTC
. . TRBJ1-1 15 TRBV21-1 CASSPRDRMNTEAFF TGTGCCAGCAGCCCTCGGGACAGGATGAACACTGAAGCTTTCTTT
. . TRBJ1-2 12 TRBV28 CASSLAGNGYTF TGTGCCAGCAGTTTAGCAGGGAATGGCTACACCTTC
. . TRBJ1-3 15 TRBV9 CASSVVPGEGITIYF TGTGCCAGCAGCGTAGTACCAGGGGAGGGTATCACCATATATTTT
once . TRBJ2-2 14 TRBV27 CASRGVPSTGELFF TGTGCCAGCAGGGGGGTCCCGAGCACCGGGGAGCTGTTTTTT
. TRBD1 TRBJ2-3 11 TRBV6-6 CASSSLQGAYF TGTGCCAGCAGTTCCTTACAGGGGGCCTATTTT
. . TRBJ1-5 15 TRBV28 CASRGPGGGNQPQHF TGTGCCAGCAGGGGACCGGGCGGGGGCAATCAGCCCCAGCATTTT
. . TRBJ2-2 13 TRBV5-1 CASSLVGSGELFF TGCGCCAGCAGCTTGGTGGGGAGCGGGGAGCTGTTTTTT
. TRBD1 TRBJ1-5 16 TRBV5-1 CASSLYGQGSNQPQHF TGCGCCAGCAGCTTGTACGGACAGGGGAGCAATCAGCCCCAGCATTTT
. . TRBJ1-4 14 TRBV28 CASLPIGPDEKLFF TGTGCCAGCCTACCAATAGGGCCGGATGAAAAACTGTTTTTT
. . TRBJ2-1 14 TRBV7-9 CASRGSGSYNEQFF TGTGCCAGCAGGGGTAGCGGCTCCTACAATGAGCAGTTCTTC
few . TRBJ1-6 13 TRBV30 CAWMVPGKSPLHF TGTGCCTGGATGGTGCCAGGCAAATCACCCCTCCACTTT
. TRBD2 TRBJ2-3 16 TRBV5-1 CASSRGTSGRTDTQYF TGCGCCAGCAGCCGCGGGACTAGCGGGAGAACAGATACGCAGTATTTT
. . TRBJ2-7 14 TRBV5-1 CASSLGRPSYEQYF TGCGCCAGCAGCTTGGGTCGGCCCTCCTACGAGCAGTACTTC
. . TRBJ1-2 13 TRBV28 CATLTGMNYGYTF TGTGCCACCCTTACAGGGATGAACTATGGCTACACCTTC
. . TRBJ2-7 13 TRBV7-2 CASSLVGPYEQYF TGTGCCAGCAGCTTAGTAGGTCCTTACGAGCAGTACTTC
. . TRBJ2-3 14 TRBV5-1 CASRGISNTDTQYF TGCGCCAGCAGAGGGATCTCTAACACAGATACGCAGTATTTT
. TRBD1 TRBJ1-4 15 TRBV5-5 CASSFRIQGKEKLFF TGTGCCAGCAGCTTCAGGATACAGGGGAAAGAAAAACTGTTTTTT
. . TRBJ1-3 12 TRBV9 CASKGTGNTIYF TGTGCCAGCAAGGGCACCGGAAACACCATATATTTT
. TRBD2 TRBJ2-1 14 TRBV7-2 CASSGGTSYNEQFF TGTGCCAGCAGCGGCGGGACTAGCTACAATGAGCAGTTCTTC
. TRBD2 TRBJ2-7 15 TRBV7-8 CASSLAGGNSYEQYF TGTGCCAGCAGCTTGGCGGGAGGGAACTCCTACGAGCAGTACTTC
. TRBD1 TRBJ2-1 19 TRBV7-9 CASSLGGWTGGKRANEQFF TGTGCCAGCAGCTTAGGAGGTTGGACAGGGGGCAAACGTGCTAATGAGCAGTTCTTC
. . TRBJ1-4 13 TRBV7-9 CASSLQMNEKLFF TGTGCCAGCAGCTTGCAGATGAATGAAAAACTGTTTTTT
. TRBD2 TRBJ2-3 15 TRBV2 CASSETLAGPDTQYF TGTGCCAGCAGTGAAACACTAGCGGGACCAGATACGCAGTATTTT
. . TRBJ2-3 13 TRBV5-1 CASSGWNTDTQYF TGCGCCAGCAGCGGGTGGAACACAGATACGCAGTATTTT
. . TRBJ2-1 16 TRBV6-6 CASRGGARVGYNEQFF TGTGCCAGCAGGGGGGGCGCTAGGGTCGGCTACAATGAGCAGTTCTTC
. TRBD2 TRBJ2-1 14 TRBV27 CASSSAGGDNEQFF TGTGCCAGCAGTTCGGCGGGAGGAGACAATGAGCAGTTCTTC
once TRBD1 TRBJ2-5 15 TRBV5-6 CASSAGTGGGETQYF TGTGCCAGCAGCGCCGGGACAGGGGGGGGAGAGACCCAGTACTTC
. TRBD1 TRBJ1-3 16 TRBV6-5 CASSWTGVNSGNTIYF TGTGCCAGCAGTTGGACAGGGGTAAACTCTGGAAACACCATATATTTT
. . TRBJ1-4 14 TRBV6-6 CASSTPTGPGQLFF TGTGCCAGCAGTACACCGACAGGACCGGGGCAACTGTTTTTT